These 29 T cell receptor beta chains came from one sample sequenced in a study of human T cells and chemical hapten exposure. MiXCR was run by TCRdb on the RACE reads, yielding one entry per CDR3 protein. The repertoire consists of 35,000 to 50,000 distinct CDR3 sequences, with 3.5% to 4.5% occurring once and the leading ten covering approximately 1.7%. Time point denoted: healthy volunteer bleed at 2 weeks. The authors extracted total RNA from unfractionated whole blood. Source material: whole blood. Receptors were obtained from a female donor in good health. Some clones in this sample may be carry-over from other donors' samples.

This clonotype was observed at least ten times. This chain uses TRBV29-1 with TRBJ1-1, with D hard to call. The CDR3 consists of 10 residues. Germline CDR1 reads SQVTM; CDR2 reads ANQGSEA. Trimming shortened V by 7 bases and J by 1 base, and 4 bases separated the two germline ends. CDR3 sequence (DNA): TGCAGCGGACAGAACACTGAAGCTTTCTTT. This sequence encodes CSGQNTEAFF.

This clonotype was detected ten times or more. V and J are TRBV11-2 and TRBJ1-2; 11 bases are a match to TRBD1. The junction had 15 bases not matched to a gene; V was cut back by 4 bases and J by 8 bases. The V gene's germline CDR1 is SGHAT and CDR2 FQNNGV. CDR3 length: 17 residues. The CDR3 coding sequence is TGTGCCAGCAGCTCGCTAACAGGACAGGGGGCTTATGGAGGCTACACCTTC. Translated: CASSSLTGQGAYGGYTF.

The sample holds many counts of this clonotype. This chain links TRBV2 with TRBJ2-3; 10 positions agree with TRBD2. Per the germline V gene, CDR1 is SNHLY and CDR2 is FYNNEI. V trimming: 8 bases; J trimming: 2 bases; junction bases outside the gene matches: 4. The CDR3 runs to 14 residues. The CDR3 DNA follows: TGTGCCAGCGGTCTAGCGGGGGTCACAGATACGCAGTATTTT. It specifies CASGLAGVTDTQYF.

This clonotype was found many times. This chain connects TRBV10-3 to TRBJ2-2; D not resolved. Germline V gene lookup returns CDR1 ENHRY and CDR2 SYGVKD. Trimming took 7 bases from V and 3 from J, leaving 12 bases between them. The CDR3 length is 14 residues. CDR3 DNA sequence: TGTGCCATCACCGCAACACTCGACACCGGGGAGCTGTTTTTT. It translates to CAITATLDTGELFF.

In this sample, this clonotype turned up many times. V gene TRBV28 combines with J gene TRBJ1-2; TRBD1 aligns across 10 bases. The V and J ends lost 5 bases and 5 bases, in that order; junction bases with no gene match: 8. CDR1 is MDHEN and CDR2 is SYDVKM in the germline V gene. This CDR3 comprises 15 residues. DNA for the CDR3: TGTGCCAGCAGTCCCTATTGGGGACAGGGGTATGGCTACACCTTC. Translated: CASSPYWGQGYGYTF.

The sample holds many counts of this clonotype. This rearrangement joins TRBV11-2 to TRBJ2-5; 10 bases agree with TRBD1. The CDR3 spans 14 residues. Unmatched junction bases numbered 5, after V lost 8 bases and J lost 2 bases. Germline values: CDR1 SGHAT, CDR2 FQNNGV. CDR3 amino acids: CASGTGDWQETQYF. CDR3 bases: TGTGCCAGCGGGACAGGGGATTGGCAAGAGACCCAGTACTTC.

This clonotype was seen ten or more times. CDR3: CASSRGQYTEAFF. DNA for the CDR3: TGTGCCAGCAGCCGAGGACAGTACACTGAAGCTTTCTTT. The J gene is TRBJ1-1, the V gene TRBV12-3 or TRBV12-4; D is possibly TRBD1 (6 bases). The CDR3 has 13 residues. V was pared by 6 bases and J by 3 bases, with 11 bases between.

This clonotype was seen a handful of times. The chain links TRBV25-1 to TRBJ2-4; D remains ambiguous. The CDR3 is 16 amino acids. Germline CDR1 reads MGHDK; CDR2 reads SYGVNS. V gave up 1 base and J gave up 1 base, with 11 bases separating them. The CDR3 loop is CASSESQIGAKNIQYF. In DNA, the CDR3 is TGTGCCAGCAGTGAATCCCAAATTGGGGCCAAAAACATTCAGTACTTC.

At least ten counts were recorded for this clonotype. The chain recombines TRBV5-1 with TRBJ1-1, with a tentative D call TRBD1 (5 bases). V was trimmed by 7 bases and J by 3 bases, leaving 13 bases between them. The CDR3 runs to 13 residues. Germline V gives CDR1 SGHRS, CDR2 YFSETQ. CDR3 region: CASAPLTDTEAFF. The CDR3 DNA is TGCGCCAGCGCGCCCTTGACAGACACTGAAGCTTTCTTT.

This clonotype was seen more than once but under ten times. The chain joins TRBV11-1 to TRBJ1-1, with a tentative D call TRBD1 (6 bases). This CDR3 has 17 amino acids. V lost 4 bases and J 4 bases, leaving 22 bases between the germline ends. Looked up from germline, CDR1 is SGHAT and CDR2 is FQDESV (reference sequence). CDR3 amino acids: CASSSRGRQGSGTEAFF. The CDR3 DNA is TGTGCCAGCAGCTCCCGAGGCCGTCAGGGGAGTGGCACTGAAGCTTTCTTT.

In its sample, this clonotype was seen a few times. The genes are TRBV15 and TRBJ1-1; D uncertain. The germline gives CDR1 LNHNV, CDR2 YYDKDF (reference sequence). Trimming cost V 0 bases and J 4 bases, with 3 bases left between them. There are 12 residues in the CDR3. CDR3 protein: CATSRDSTEAFF. CDR3 coding DNA: TGTGCCACCAGCAGAGATTCCACTGAAGCTTTCTTT.

This clonotype was counted only a few times. This chain joins TRBV7-9 and TRBJ2-7, with D perhaps TRBD1 or TRBD2 (6 bases each). V was clipped by 10 bases and J by 6 bases, with 28 bases between them. CDR3 length: 16 amino acids. Germline CDR1 SEHNR, CDR2 FQNEAQ (reference sequence). The CDR3 bases are TGTGCCACCCCGAGAGACAGGTCGGGAGCCCCCCCCGAGCAGTACTTC. This encodes CATPRDRSGAPPEQYF.

This chain links TRBV4-2 with TRBJ2-3; D unresolved. In germline, CDR1 is LGHNA, CDR2 YNFKEQ. Trimming took 0 bases from V and 1 from J, leaving 8 bases between them. CDR3 length equals 15 residues. CDR3 DNA: TGTGCCAGCAGCCAAGATATCGGGCGCACAGATACGCAGTATTTT. Protein: CASSQDIGRTDTQYF.

In this sample, this clonotype turned up a few times. The chain carries TRBV2 and TRBJ2-2, with 7 bases fitting TRBD2. Germline V gives CDR1 SNHLY, CDR2 FYNNEI. The J segment lost 6 bases and the V segment lost 6 bases, leaving 7 bases of the junction unmatched. The CDR3 is made up of 14 amino acids. This chain's CDR3 is CASRTGLVAGELFF. The CDR3 coding sequence is TGTGCCAGCAGGACCGGACTAGTGGCCGGGGAGCTGTTTTTT.

The sample holds many counts of this clonotype. This sequence joins TRBV5-1 and TRBJ1-1; the D is unclear. Trimming removed 0 bases at V and 5 bases at J, with 14 bases between. Germline CDR1 SGHRS, CDR2 YFSETQ. The CDR3 contains 15 residues. The CDR3 protein is CASSLADGGRTEAFF. The CDR3 DNA reads as TGCGCCAGCAGCTTGGCCGACGGAGGTCGAACTGAAGCTTTCTTT. Supplemented by reference TRBV5-1 and TRBJ1-1, the full variable domain reads KAGVTQTPRYLIKTRGQQVTLSCSPISGHRSVSWYQQTPGQGLQFLFEYFSETQRNKGNFPGRFSGRQFSNSRSEMNVSTLELGDSALYLCASSLADGGRTEAFFGQGTRLTVV.

Worth noting for this clonotype: A much larger clone differs by one base, so this may be a read error. The rearrangement uses TRBV7-2 and TRBJ2-3, with no clear D. Germline-derived CDR1 and CDR2 are SGHTA and FQGNSA. The CDR3 spans 16 residues. The CDR3 coding sequence is TGTGCCAACAGCTTAGATGCTCAGATCAACACAGATACGCAGTATTTT. Translated, it gives CANSLDAQINTDTQYF.

In its sample, this clonotype was seen many times. CDR3 DNA sequence: TGTGCCAGCTCCCCTACGGGACACTCGTACTACAATGAGCAGTTCTTC. Its translation: CASSPTGHSYYNEQFF. The chain is built from TRBV18 and TRBJ2-1; a possible D gene is TRBD1 (6 bases). V lost 6 bases, J lost 3 bases, and 18 bases lay in between. This CDR3 is built from 16 residues. Germline V gene data show CDR1 as KGHSH and CDR2 as LQKENI.

This clonotype was detected ten times or more. The chain joins TRBV20-1 to TRBJ2-3, with unresolved D. Trimming shortened V by 2 bases and J by 3 bases, and 9 bases separated the two germline ends. Germline CDR1 is DFQATT and CDR2 is SNEGSKA (reference sequence). The CDR3 contains 13 residues. In DNA, the CDR3 is TGCAGTGCTAGAAGGCTGGTGACAGATACGCAGTATTTT. It yields the protein CSARRLVTDTQYF.

In this sample, this clonotype turned up many times. The rearrangement joins TRBV20-1 to TRBJ2-3; D uncertain. This CDR3 is built from 13 residues. Trimming took 5 bases from V and 1 from J, leaving 10 bases between them. Germline CDR1 reads DFQATT; CDR2 reads SNEGSKA (reference sequence). The CDR3 region has the DNA TGCAGTGCTCCCAGGTTGGGCACAGATACGCAGTATTTT. Translated: CSAPRLGTDTQYF.

This clonotype was counted many times. This chain links TRBV28 with TRBJ1-1, with D hard to call. Germline CDR1 reads MDHEN; CDR2 reads SYDVKM. There are 13 residues in the CDR3. The V end was cut by 10 bases, the J end by 6 bases, with 18 bases between. CDR3 DNA: TGTGCCACCGTACACTCAATGATTCCTGAAGCTTTCTTT. Translating gives CATVHSMIPEAFF.

This clonotype was observed at least ten times. The chain links TRBV12-3 or TRBV12-4 to TRBJ2-1; tentatively, D is TRBD2 (6 bases). Trimming stripped 7 bases from V and 0 bases from J, with 13 bases between. CDR3 size: 15 residues. CDR3 sequence reads: CASTPFGSSYNEQFF. The CDR3 DNA follows: TGTGCCAGCACCCCCTTCGGGAGCTCCTACAATGAGCAGTTCTTC.

This clonotype was seen repeatedly, ten times or more. The chain is built from TRBV9 and TRBJ1-1, with D uncertain. Germline V lookup: CDR1 SGDLS, CDR2 YYNGEE. Trimming removed 0 bases from V and 11 bases from J, with 14 bases in between. The length of the CDR3 is 13 residues. The CDR3 DNA sequence: TGTGCCAGCAGCGTAGCTACCAACCTGGATGCTTTCTTT. Its translation is CASSVATNLDAFF. Complete variable domain (other parts from reference TRBV9 and TRBJ1-1): DSGVTQTPKHLITATGQRVTLRCSPRSGDLSVYWYQQSLDQGLQFLIQYYNGEERAKGNILERFSAQQFPDLHSELNLSSLELGDSALYFCASSVATNLDAFFGQGTRLTVV.

This clonotype was counted ten times or more. CDR3 sequence (DNA): TGTGCCAGTAGTAGGCTAGTAAGCACCGGGGAGCTGTTTTTT. This sequence encodes CASSRLVSTGELFF. The rearrangement links TRBV19 to TRBJ2-2; D gene unclear. Trimming cost V 4 bases and J 4 bases, with 10 bases left between them. Germline loops: CDR1 LNHDA, CDR2 SQIVND (reference sequence). This CDR3 is 14 amino acids long.

A few counts support this clonotype. The chain recombines TRBV2 with TRBJ1-6; 7 nucleotides align to TRBD1. The ends lost 2 bases at V and 3 bases at J; junction bases unmatched: 1. The CDR3 has 15 amino acids. CDR1 SNHLY and CDR2 FYNNEI come from the germline V gene. The CDR3 region has the DNA TGTGCCAGCAGTGAATGGGACAGCTATAATTCACCCCTCCACTTT. This translates into CASSEWDSYNSPLHF.

This clonotype has ten or more counts. CDR3 sequence reads: CASSYRDRGLHSNFNEQFF. The CDR3 DNA reads TGTGCCAGCAGTTACAGGGACAGGGGGCTCCATTCAAACTTCAATGAGCAGTTCTTC. The chain combines TRBV6-5 with TRBJ2-1; 12 bases agree with TRBD1. Germline V gene sequence: CDR1 MNHEY, CDR2 SVGAGI. J was trimmed by 6 bases and V by 2 bases; bases with no gene match: 14. This CDR3 spans 19 amino acids.

In this sample, this clonotype turned up many times. J is TRBJ2-3 and V is TRBV5-1; 9 bases fit TRBD2. The J segment lost 0 bases and the V segment lost 0 bases, leaving 8 bases of the junction unmatched. Per germline, CDR1 SGHRS and CDR2 YFSETQ. The CDR3 runs to 18 residues. Here the CDR3 reads CASSLEPAGGPSTDTQYF. CDR3 nucleotides: TGCGCCAGCAGCTTGGAGCCAGCGGGGGGCCCCAGCACAGATACGCAGTATTTT.

In its sample, this clonotype was seen many times. The chain combines TRBV12-3 or TRBV12-4 with TRBJ1-5, with 7 bases lining up with TRBD1. J was trimmed by 3 bases and V by 0 bases; bases with no gene match: 8. CDR3 length equals 17 residues. The DNA for the CDR3 is TGTGCCAGCAGTTTAGCGCAGACCGGGACAGTCAATCAGCCCCAGCATTTT. As protein: CASSLAQTGTVNQPQHF.

This clonotype came up many times. The chain has TRBV12-3 or TRBV12-4 and TRBJ2-4, with D perhaps TRBD2 (6 bases). This CDR3 has 14 residues. Deletions cut 2 bases from V and 7 bases from J, with 12 bases between. CDR3 in amino acids: CASSLSAGRNIQYF. The CDR3 DNA follows: TGTGCCAGCAGTTTATCGGCGGGAAGGAACATTCAGTACTTC.

This clonotype has a count of ten or more. The chain carries TRBV28 and TRBJ2-1; D unclear. V was cut by 4 bases and J by 3 bases, with 1 base left in between. The CDR3 spans 11 residues. Per germline, CDR1 MDHEN and CDR2 SYDVKM. CDR3 protein: CASSYYNEQFF. The CDR3 DNA reads as TGTGCCAGCAGTTACTACAATGAGCAGTTCTTC. Full variable domain (outside the CDR3, taken from reference TRBV28 and TRBJ2-1): DVKVTQSSRYLVKRTGEKVFLECVQDMDHENMFWYRQDPGLGLRLIYFSYDVKMKEKGDIPEGYSVSREKKERFSLILESASTNQTSMYLCASSYYNEQFFGPGTRLTVL.